This TCR beta chain was profiled in a study of blood T cell repertoires in COVID-19. Study-wide background: Material from acute and convalescent COVID-19 was sourced from the United States, Italy and Spain. The analysed material was cDNA or gDNA that came from T cells, B-cell-depleted T cells, or PBMCs.

Per the original methods: Estimated nucleated cell counts came from reference gene primer amplification. Measured with immunoSEQ multiplex PCR; TCRdb has only the in-frame clones, and not every one. For V, J and clone size, that table is used; D and trimming come from the DNA. Here the sample spans more than 250,000 clones, more than 85% being singletons. CDR3 length equals 15 residues. V lost 8 bases and J lost 1, with 18 bases in between. Germline V gene data show CDR1 as LNHNV and CDR2 as YYDKDF (reference sequence). Across roughly 25 US areas, participants ranged in age from 18 to 89 years. The specimen was PBMCs or T cells enriched from blood (not recorded which). The TCR sequence derives from a woman aged 25 to 39 who had recovered from COVID-19. The chain combines TRBV15 with TRBJ2-7; no definite D call. CDR3 sequence reads: CATALGPGQSYEQYF. Here the CDR3 DNA reads TGTGCCACCGCCCTGGGTCCGGGTCAATCCTACGAGCAGTACTTC.